One and the same sample provided the 10 T cell receptor beta chains below, sequenced in a study of T cells in women clearing cervical HPV infection. Repertoires were generated with immunoSEQ multiplex PCR, while TCRdb's copy carries only in-frame clones and drops some. The table for this sample gives around 31,000 clones. Sequences were obtained from blood buffy coat. All receptors derive from a woman aged 18 to 75 with a cervical HPV16 infection that either progressed to CIN3+ or cleared (not recorded which).

Turning to this clone: The read finishes 3 residues shy of the CDR3 end, and the germline J gene is used to complete it. The chain carries TRBV12-3 or TRBV12-4 and TRBJ2-2, with 8 nucleotides matching TRBD2. The trim removed 3 bases at V and 4 bases at J, leaving 4 bases unmatched. The CDR3 covers 15 residues. CDR3 DNA, as far as it was read: TGTGCCAGCAGTTTGAATAGCGGGGCCACCGGGGAG. Translated: CASSLNSGATGE. The CDR3 reads in full as CASSLNSGATGELFF.

Details on this clone: Read sequence stops 3 residues before the CDR3 end, and the germline J gene provides the missing end. V gene TRBV18 combines with J gene TRBJ2-3, with a tentative D call TRBD1 (6 bases). The CDR3 consists of 13 residues. Germline V CDR1 and CDR2: KGHSH, LQKENI. The CDR3 DNA, read in part, is TGTGCCAGCTCACCACCAGGGGGAGAGACG. Translated: CASSPPGGET. The entire CDR3 protein is CASSPPGGETQYF.

Worth noting for this clone: The CDR3 is cut off 3 residues early in the read; its end comes from the germline J gene. The rearrangement uses TRBV6-1 and TRBJ2-7, with D possibly TRBD1 on 5 matching bases. CDR1 MNHNS and CDR2 SASEGT come from the germline V gene. V lost 1 base and J lost 3, with 10 bases in between. The CDR3 contains 14 residues. Partial CDR3 DNA: TGTGCCAGCAGTGAAGTCAATGACAGCTACGAG. Its protein is CASSEVNDSYE. The complete CDR3 reads CASSEVNDSYEQYF.

CDR3 region: CASSPGGGETQYF. CDR3 DNA (partial): TGTGCCAGCTCCCCGGGGGGAGGCGAGACC. This chain joins TRBV18 and TRBJ2-5, with 7 bases matching TRBD2. Read sequence stops 3 residues before the CDR3 end, and the germline J gene provides the missing end. The CDR3 extends over 13 amino acids. Trimming cost V 6 bases and J 5 bases; bases outside gene matches: 6. CDR1 and CDR2 from the germline V gene are KGHSH and LQKENI.

To note about this clone: From the germline J gene comes the end of the CDR3, since the read stops 3 residues before it. The chain recombines TRBV6-1 with TRBJ2-3; 7 nucleotides line up with TRBD1. In germline, CDR1 is MNHNS, CDR2 SASEGT. The CDR3 is 13 amino acids. Incomplete CDR3 DNA: TGTGCCAGCAGTGGACAGGGAAACCAGCCG. It codes for CASSGQGNQP. Given in full, the CDR3 is CASSGQGNQPQYF.

About this clone: Read data end 3 residues before the CDR3 end; the end is taken from the germline J gene. The chain links TRBV30 to TRBJ2-3, with D unclear. Per germline, CDR1 GTSNPN and CDR2 SVGIG (reference sequence). This CDR3 is 14 amino acids long. The CDR3 is CAWSDEYSNQPQYF. The DNA read from the CDR3 is TGTGCCTGGAGTGACGAGTATAGCAATCAGCCG.

The sequenced part of the CDR3 DNA is TGTGCCAGCAGTCGTACGAACACCGGGGAG. Encoded protein: CASSRTNTGE. The CDR3, in full, reads CASSRTNTGELFF. This chain joins TRBV2 and TRBJ2-2; D unresolved. The read terminates 3 residues ahead of where the CDR3 ends, so the germline J gene completes it. This CDR3 has 13 residues. V shed 5 bases and J shed 0 bases, with 4 bases lying between them. Germline V gene data show CDR1 as SNHLY and CDR2 as FYNNEI.

Frequency places this clone as medium-sized (0.01 to 0.1%). Sequence at one end of the junction differs from germline and may be a read error. The sequenced fragment ends 3 residues before the CDR3 boundary, so the rest is inferred from the germline J gene. This chain joins TRBV30 and TRBJ1-3; D is unresolved. Per germline, CDR1 GTSNPN and CDR2 SVGIG (reference sequence). The CDR3 runs 13 residues. CDR3 DNA (partial): TGTGCCTGGAGGACCGATAAGCGAAACACA. Translating it yields CAWRTDKRNT. The full CDR3 sequence reads CAWRTDKRNTIYF.

Turning to this clone: The CDR3 end falls 3 residues outside the read, so it is completed with the germline J gene. The V and J genes are TRBV30 and TRBJ2-2; 7 bases agree with TRBD1. In germline, CDR1 is GTSNPN, CDR2 SVGIG (reference sequence). CDR3 size: 13 residues. The CDR3 bases that were read are TGTGCCTGGAGTGCCCGACAGGGTTCACCG. Residues: CAWSARQGSP. The CDR3 in full is CAWSARQGSPLFF.

Turning to this clone: The read ends 3 residues shy of where the CDR3 ends; the end is completed using the germline J gene. The chain carries TRBV7-9 and TRBJ1-1; weak D call: TRBD1 (5 bases). The CDR3 is 13 amino acids. The germline CDR1 and CDR2 sequences are SEHNR and FQNEAQ (reference sequence). The CDR3 is CASSGGEGTEAFF. The sequenced part of the CDR3 DNA is TGTGCCAGCAGCGGAGGGGAGGGAACGGAA.